This T cell receptor (beta chain) was recorded in a study of CD8+ T cells in alopecia areata. Treatment denoted: oral pan-JAK inhibitor, 5-10 mg twice daily. Researchers gathered lesional scalp punch biopsies and peripheral blood from patients with alopecia areata. As for this clone: Its specificity is not known.

Findings and limits, study-wide: Expanded CD8+ clones among the top 100, as well as scalp clonality, were significantly decreased by tofacitinib. Scalp lesions, especially in alopecia totalis/universalis, had higher clonality than normal scalp.

It was cDNA, reverse transcribed from extracted RNA, that served as the sequencing template. Produced via immunoSEQ multiplex PCR; TCRdb's table is partial and in-frame only. The sample gives 70,000 or so clones, 29% of which show up once; more than 13% is in the top ten. The CDR3 totals 10 residues. Trimming pared 4 bases from V and 11 bases from J, leaving 10 bases between. Looked up from germline, CDR1 is SQVTM and CDR2 is ANQGSEA. The gene calls are TRBV29-1 and TRBJ2-3, with D perhaps given as TRBD1 or TRBD2 (5 bases each). Sequencing used CD8+ T cells sorted from blood, obtained at week 4, from a patient treated with tofacitinib. The clonotype comes from a human donor with alopecia areata. This CDR3 reads CSVARGEQYF. The CDR3 region has the DNA TGCAGCGTTGCAAGAGGGGAGCAGTATTTT.